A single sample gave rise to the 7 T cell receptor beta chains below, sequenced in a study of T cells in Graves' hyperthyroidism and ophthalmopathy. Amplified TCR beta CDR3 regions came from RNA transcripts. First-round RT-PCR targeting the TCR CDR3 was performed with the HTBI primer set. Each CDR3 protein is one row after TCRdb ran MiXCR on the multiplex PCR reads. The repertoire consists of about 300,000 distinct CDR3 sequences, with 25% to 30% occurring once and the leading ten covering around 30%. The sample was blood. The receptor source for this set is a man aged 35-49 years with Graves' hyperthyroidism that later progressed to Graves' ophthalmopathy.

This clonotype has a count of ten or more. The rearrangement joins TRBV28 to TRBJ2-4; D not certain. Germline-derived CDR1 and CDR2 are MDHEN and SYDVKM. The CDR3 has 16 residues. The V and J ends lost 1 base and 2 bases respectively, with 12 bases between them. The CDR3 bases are TGTGCCAGCAGTTTATTGGCCGGTGATCCCAAAAACATTCAGTACTTC. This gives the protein CASSLLAGDPKNIQYF.

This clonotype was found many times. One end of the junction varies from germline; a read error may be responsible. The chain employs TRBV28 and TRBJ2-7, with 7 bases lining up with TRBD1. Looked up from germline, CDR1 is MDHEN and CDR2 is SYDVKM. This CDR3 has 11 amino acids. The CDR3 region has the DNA TGCGCCAGCAGTTTCGGACAGGCGACGTACTTC. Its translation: CASSFGQATYF.

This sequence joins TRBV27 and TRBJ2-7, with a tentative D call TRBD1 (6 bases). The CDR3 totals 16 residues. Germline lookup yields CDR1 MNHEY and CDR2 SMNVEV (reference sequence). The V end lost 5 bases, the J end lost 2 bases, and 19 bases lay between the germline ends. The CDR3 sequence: CASSPRAGAFPYEQYF. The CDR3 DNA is TGTGCCAGCAGTCCGCGGGCAGGGGCCTTCCCCTACGAGCAGTACTTC.

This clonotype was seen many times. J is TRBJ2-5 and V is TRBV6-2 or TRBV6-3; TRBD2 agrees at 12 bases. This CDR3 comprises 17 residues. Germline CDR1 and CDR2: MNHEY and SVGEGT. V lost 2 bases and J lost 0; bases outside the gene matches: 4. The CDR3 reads CASSYLAGGPDQETQYF. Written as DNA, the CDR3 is TGTGCCAGCAGTTACCTAGCGGGAGGGCCAGACCAAGAGACCCAGTACTTC.

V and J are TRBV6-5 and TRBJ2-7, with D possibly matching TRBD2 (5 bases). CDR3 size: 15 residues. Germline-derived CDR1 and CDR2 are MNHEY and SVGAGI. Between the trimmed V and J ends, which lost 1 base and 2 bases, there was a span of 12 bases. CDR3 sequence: CASSYLRFGAYEQYF. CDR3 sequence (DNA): TGTGCCAGCAGTTACTTGCGGTTCGGGGCCTACGAGCAGTACTTC.

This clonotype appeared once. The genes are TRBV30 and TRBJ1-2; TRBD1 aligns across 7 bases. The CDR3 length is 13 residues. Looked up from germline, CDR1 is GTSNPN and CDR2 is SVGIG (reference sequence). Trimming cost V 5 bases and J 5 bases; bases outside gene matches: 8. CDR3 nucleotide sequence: TGTGCCTGGCTAGACAGGGACTTTTATGGCTACACCTTC. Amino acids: CAWLDRDFYGYTF.

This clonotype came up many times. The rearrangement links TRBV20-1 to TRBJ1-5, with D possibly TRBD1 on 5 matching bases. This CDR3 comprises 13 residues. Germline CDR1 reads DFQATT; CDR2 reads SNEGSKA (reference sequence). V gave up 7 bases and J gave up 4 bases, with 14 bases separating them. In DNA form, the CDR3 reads TGCAGTGTGGGGGGGAAGGGGAATCAGCCCCAGCATTTT. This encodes CSVGGKGNQPQHF.